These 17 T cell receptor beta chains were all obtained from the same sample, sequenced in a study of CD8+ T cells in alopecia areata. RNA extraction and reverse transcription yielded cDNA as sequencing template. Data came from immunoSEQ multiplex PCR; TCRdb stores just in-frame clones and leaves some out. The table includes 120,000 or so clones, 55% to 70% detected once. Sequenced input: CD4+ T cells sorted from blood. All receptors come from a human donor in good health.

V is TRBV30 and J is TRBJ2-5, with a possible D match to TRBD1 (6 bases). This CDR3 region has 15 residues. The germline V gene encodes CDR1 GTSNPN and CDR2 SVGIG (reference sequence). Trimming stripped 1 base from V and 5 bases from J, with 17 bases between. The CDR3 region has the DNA TGTGCCTGGAGTGGGGACACGACCCGCGGGGAGACCCAGTACTTC. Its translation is CAWSGDTTRGETQYF.

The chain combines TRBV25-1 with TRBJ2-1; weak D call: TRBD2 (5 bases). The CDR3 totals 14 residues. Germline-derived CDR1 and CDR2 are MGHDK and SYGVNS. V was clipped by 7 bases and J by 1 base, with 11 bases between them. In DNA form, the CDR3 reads TGTGCCAGCACCCCCCGGACTTCCTACAATGAGCAGTTCTTC. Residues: CASTPRTSYNEQFF.

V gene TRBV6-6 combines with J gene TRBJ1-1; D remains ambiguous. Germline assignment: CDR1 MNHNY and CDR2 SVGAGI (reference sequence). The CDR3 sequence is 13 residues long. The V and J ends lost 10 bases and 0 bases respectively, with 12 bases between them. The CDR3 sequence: CATRRTLNTEAFF. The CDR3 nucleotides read TGTGCCACTCGGAGGACGTTGAACACTGAAGCTTTCTTT.

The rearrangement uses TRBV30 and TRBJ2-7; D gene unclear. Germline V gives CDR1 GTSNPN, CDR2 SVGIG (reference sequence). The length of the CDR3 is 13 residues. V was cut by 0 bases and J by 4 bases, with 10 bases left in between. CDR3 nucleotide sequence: TGTGCCTGGAGTGTACGACACGGGTACGAGCAGTACTTC. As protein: CAWSVRHGYEQYF.

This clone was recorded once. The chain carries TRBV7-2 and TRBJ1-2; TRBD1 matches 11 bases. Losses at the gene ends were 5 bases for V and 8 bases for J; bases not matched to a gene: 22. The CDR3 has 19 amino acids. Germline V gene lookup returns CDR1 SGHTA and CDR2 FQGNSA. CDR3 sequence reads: CASSPLDRGRRKGSGGYTF. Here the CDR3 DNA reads TGTGCCAGCAGCCCGCTGGACAGGGGGCGGAGGAAAGGATCGGGCGGCTACACCTTC.

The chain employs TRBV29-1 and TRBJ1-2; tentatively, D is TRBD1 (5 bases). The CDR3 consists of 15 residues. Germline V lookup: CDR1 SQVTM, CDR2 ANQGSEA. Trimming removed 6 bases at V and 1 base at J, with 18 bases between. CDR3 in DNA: TGCAGCGTCGAACGGGGCGATCCTATTAACTATGGCTACACCTTC. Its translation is CSVERGDPINYGYTF.

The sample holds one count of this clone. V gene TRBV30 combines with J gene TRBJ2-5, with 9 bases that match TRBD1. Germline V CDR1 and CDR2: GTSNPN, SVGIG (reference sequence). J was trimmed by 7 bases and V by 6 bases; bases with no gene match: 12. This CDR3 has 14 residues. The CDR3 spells CACSRTGEGGTQYF. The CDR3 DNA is TGTGCCTGTTCTCGGACAGGGGAGGGCGGGACCCAGTACTTC.

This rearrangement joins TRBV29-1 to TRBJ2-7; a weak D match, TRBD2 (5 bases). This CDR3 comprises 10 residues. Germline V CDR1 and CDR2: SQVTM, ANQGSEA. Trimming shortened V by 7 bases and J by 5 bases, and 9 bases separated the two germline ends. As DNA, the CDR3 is TGCAGCGCGGGAAACGACGAGCAGTACTTC. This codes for CSAGNDEQYF.

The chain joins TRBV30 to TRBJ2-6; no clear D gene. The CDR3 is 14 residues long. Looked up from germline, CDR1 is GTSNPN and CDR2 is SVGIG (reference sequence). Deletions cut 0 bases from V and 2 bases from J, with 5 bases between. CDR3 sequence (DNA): TGTGCCTGGAGTGTTGGAACTGGGGCCAACGTCCTGACTTTC. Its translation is CAWSVGTGANVLTF.

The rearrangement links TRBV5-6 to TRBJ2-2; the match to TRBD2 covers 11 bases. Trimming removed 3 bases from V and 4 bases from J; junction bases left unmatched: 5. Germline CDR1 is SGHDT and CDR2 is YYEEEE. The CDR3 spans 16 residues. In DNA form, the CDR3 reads TGTGCCAGCAGCTCAGGGACTAGCGGAACCACCGGGGAGCTGTTTTTT. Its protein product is CASSSGTSGTTGELFF.

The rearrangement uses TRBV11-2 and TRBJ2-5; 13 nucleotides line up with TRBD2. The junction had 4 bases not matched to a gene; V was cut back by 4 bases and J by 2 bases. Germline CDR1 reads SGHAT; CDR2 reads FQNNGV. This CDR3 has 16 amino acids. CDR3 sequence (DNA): TGTGCCAGCAGCTCCGGGACTAGCGGGGTACAAGAGACCCAGTACTTC. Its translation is CASSSGTSGVQETQYF.

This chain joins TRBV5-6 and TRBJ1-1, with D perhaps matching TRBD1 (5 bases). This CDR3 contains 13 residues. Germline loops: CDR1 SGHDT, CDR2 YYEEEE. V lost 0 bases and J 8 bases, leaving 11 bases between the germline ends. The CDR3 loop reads CASSLAYKGEAFF. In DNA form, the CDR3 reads TGTGCCAGCAGCTTGGCCTATAAGGGGGAAGCTTTCTTT.

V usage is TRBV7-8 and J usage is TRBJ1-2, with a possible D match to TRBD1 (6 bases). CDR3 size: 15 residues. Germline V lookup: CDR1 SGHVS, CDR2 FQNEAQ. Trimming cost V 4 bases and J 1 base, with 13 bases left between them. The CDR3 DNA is TGTGCCAGCAGCTCAGGGGACACCCTTAACTATGGCTACACCTTC. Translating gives CASSSGDTLNYGYTF.

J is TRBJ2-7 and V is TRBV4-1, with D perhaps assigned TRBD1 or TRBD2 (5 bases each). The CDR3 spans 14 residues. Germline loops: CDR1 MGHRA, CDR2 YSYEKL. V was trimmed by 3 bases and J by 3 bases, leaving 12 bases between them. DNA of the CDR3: TGCGCCAGCAGCCAGAGGGGCCCGGGCTACGAGCAGTACTTC. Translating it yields CASSQRGPGYEQYF.

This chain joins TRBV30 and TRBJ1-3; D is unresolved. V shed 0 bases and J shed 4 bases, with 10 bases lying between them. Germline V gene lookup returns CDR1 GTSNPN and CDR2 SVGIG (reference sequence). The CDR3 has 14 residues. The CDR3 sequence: CAWSVSGSGNTIYF. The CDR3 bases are TGTGCCTGGAGTGTGTCGGGTTCCGGAAACACCATATATTTT.

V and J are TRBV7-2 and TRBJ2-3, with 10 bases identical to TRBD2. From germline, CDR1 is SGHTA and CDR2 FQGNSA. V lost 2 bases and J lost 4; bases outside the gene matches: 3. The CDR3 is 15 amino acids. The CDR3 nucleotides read TGTGCCAGCAGCTTAAGCGGGGGGGCAGCAGATACGCAGTATTTT. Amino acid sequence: CASSLSGGAADTQYF.

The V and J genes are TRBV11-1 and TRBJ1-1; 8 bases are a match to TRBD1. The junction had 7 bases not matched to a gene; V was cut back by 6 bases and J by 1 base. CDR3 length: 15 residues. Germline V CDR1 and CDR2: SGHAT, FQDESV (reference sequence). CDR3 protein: CASSFLTGANTEAFF. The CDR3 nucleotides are TGTGCCAGCAGTTTTTTGACAGGGGCGAACACTGAAGCTTTCTTT.